This T cell receptor beta chain appears in the sequencing data of a study of T cells in Graves' hyperthyroidism and ophthalmopathy. CDR3 length equals 12 residues. With 5 bases removed from V and 7 bases from J, the gap between germline ends came to 8 bases. Researchers defined stable Graves' hyperthyroidism as no ophthalmopathy progression within 18 months. Amplification yielded TCR beta CDR3 regions, with RNA transcripts as the source. The study used the HTBI primer set for a first-round RT-PCR of the TCR CDR3. Via MiXCR, TCRdb re-called the multiplex PCR reads, giving one row per CDR3 protein. The sample shows about 420,000 distinct CDR3 sequences, roughly 15% of them seen only once. This clonotype came up many times.

The receptor's source is a woman under 30 with Graves' hyperthyroidism. The sequenced material came from blood. V and J are TRBV12-3 or TRBV12-4 and TRBJ1-4; D unclear. The CDR3 reads CASSDTGEKLFF. Here the CDR3 DNA reads TGTGCCAGCAGTGACACGGGTGAAAAACTGTTTTTT.